A single sample gave rise to the 30 T cell receptor beta chains below, sequenced in a study of blood T cell repertoires in COVID-19. The protocol was immunoSEQ multiplex PCR, while the TCRdb copy is restricted to in-frame clones and leaves out a portion. The table records fewer than 400,000 clones, roughly 85% of them present only once. Specimen: PBMCs or T cells enriched from blood (not recorded which). All receptors derive from a woman aged 25 to 39 who had been exposed to COVID-19.

J is TRBJ1-3 and V is TRBV5-8, with a possible D match to TRBD1 (6 bases). V lost 0 bases and J lost 1, with 14 bases in between. Per the germline V gene, CDR1 is SGHTS and CDR2 is YDEGEE. The CDR3 totals 17 residues. CDR3 DNA: TGTGCCAGCAGCTTGGACCGGGACAACGGATCTGGAAACACCATATATTTT. Translation: CASSLDRDNGSGNTIYF.

The chain uses TRBV19 and TRBJ1-3; D uncertain. The V end was cut by 4 bases, the J end by 0 bases, with 4 bases between. CDR1 and CDR2 from the germline V gene are LNHDA and SQIVND (reference sequence). CDR3 size: 13 residues. CDR3 nucleotide sequence: TGTGCCAGTAGTACCCACTCTGGAAACACCATATATTTT. Protein sequence: CASSTHSGNTIYF. The full variable domain, with the rest looked up from reference TRBV19 and TRBJ1-3, is DGGITQSPKYLFRKEGQNVTLSCEQNLNHDAMYWYRQDPGQGLRLIYYSQIVNDFQKGDIAEGYSVSREKKESFPLTVTSAQKNPTAFYLCASSTHSGNTIYFGEGSWLTVV.

The chain carries TRBV9 and TRBJ1-3, with D uncertain. This CDR3 has 17 amino acids. Germline CDR1 and CDR2: SGDLS and YYNGEE. Trimming removed 4 bases at V and 0 bases at J, with 17 bases between. CDR3 loop: CASSFPRDLSSGNTIYF. Written as DNA, the CDR3 is TGTGCCAGCAGCTTCCCCCGGGATCTTAGCTCTGGAAACACCATATATTTT.

This clone has only one observation. Other DNA sequences of this sample code for an identical CDR3. The V call is TRBV19, the J call TRBJ2-1; the D gene is possibly TRBD2 (6 bases). The CDR3 has 14 amino acids. CDR1 and CDR2 (germline): LNHDA, SQIVND (reference sequence). V lost 3 bases to trimming and J lost 1 base, with 7 bases between them. CDR3 sequence (DNA): TGTGCCAGTAGTATTGCGGGGTCCTACAATGAGCAGTTCTTC. Protein sequence: CASSIAGSYNEQFF.

The chain recombines TRBV20-1 with TRBJ2-5, with TRBD2 matching over 7 bases. The germline V gene encodes CDR1 DFQATT and CDR2 SNEGSKA (reference sequence). Unmatched junction bases numbered 2, after V lost 6 bases and J lost 4 bases. The CDR3 runs 11 residues. CDR3 sequence: CSAGLGETQYF. The DNA of the CDR3 is TGCAGTGCCGGACTAGGAGAGACCCAGTACTTC.

The V call is TRBV7-2, the J call TRBJ2-1, with 8 nucleotides matching TRBD2. With 1 base clipped from V and 0 bases from J, the junction kept 2 bases outside the gene matches. CDR1 is SGHTA and CDR2 is FQGNSA in the germline V gene. The CDR3 sequence is 16 residues long. The CDR3 DNA follows: TGTGCCAGCAGCTTAGTAAGCGGGAGCTCCTACAATGAGCAGTTCTTC. This sequence encodes CASSLVSGSSYNEQFF.

The V and J genes are TRBV4-3 and TRBJ2-7, with 11 bases matching TRBD2. This CDR3 has 15 residues. J gave up 2 bases and V 0 bases, and 0 bases lay outside the gene matches. The germline gives CDR1 LGHNA, CDR2 YSLEER. The DNA of the CDR3 is TGCGCCAGCAGCCAAGAGACTAGCGGGGCCTACGAGCAGTACTTC. Amino acids: CASSQETSGAYEQYF.

The V gene is TRBV9, the J gene TRBJ2-5; 9 nucleotides match TRBD1. The CDR3 totals 18 residues. Germline values: CDR1 SGDLS, CDR2 YYNGEE. The V and J ends lost 4 bases and 1 base, in that order; junction bases with no gene match: 14. The CDR3 region is CASSSRTGGRYRQETQYF. Written as DNA, the CDR3 is TGTGCCAGCAGCTCCAGAACAGGGGGCCGCTACCGCCAAGAGACCCAGTACTTC.

The chain carries TRBV28 and TRBJ1-4, with unresolved D. Per the germline V gene, CDR1 is MDHEN and CDR2 is SYDVKM. The CDR3 is 14 residues long. With 5 bases removed from V and 4 bases from J, the gap between germline ends came to 11 bases. CDR3 DNA: TGTGCCAGCAGTATTTGGGGAGATAATGAAAAACTGTTTTTT. It codes for CASSIWGDNEKLFF.

The chain couples TRBV28 to TRBJ2-7; 9 positions match TRBD1. Germline lookup yields CDR1 MDHEN and CDR2 SYDVKM. V lost 1 base and J lost 5; bases outside the gene matches: 6. The CDR3 loop spans 15 amino acids. The CDR3: CASSLSGTGSNEQYF. CDR3 nucleotides: TGTGCCAGCAGTTTATCCGGGACAGGGTCCAACGAGCAGTACTTC.

The chain carries TRBV7-2 and TRBJ2-2; the match to TRBD2 covers 10 bases. Per the germline V gene, CDR1 is SGHTA and CDR2 is FQGNSA. The CDR3 is 16 amino acids. V lost 5 bases and J lost 7; bases outside the gene matches: 10. The CDR3 nucleotides read TGTGCCAGCAGCGCGCGAACTAGCGGGAACGGCGGGGAGCTGTTTTTT. Its translation: CASSARTSGNGGELFF.

This clone was detected a few times. The chain combines TRBV30 with TRBJ1-6; 8 nucleotides align to TRBD1. The CDR3 covers 16 residues. The germline V gene has CDR1 GTSNPN and CDR2 SVGIG (reference sequence). V shed 3 bases, J shed 5 bases, and the junction held 9 bases outside the gene matches. In nucleotides, the CDR3 is TGTGCCTGGAGGAGTCAGGGGGCATTTAATAATTCACCCCTCCACTTT. Its translation is CAWRSQGAFNNSPLHF.

The J gene is TRBJ2-5, the V gene TRBV24-1; perhaps TRBD2 as D (5 bases). Trimming took 3 bases from V and 5 from J, leaving 15 bases between them. CDR3 length: 15 residues. Per germline, CDR1 KGHDR and CDR2 SFDVKD. For the CDR3, the DNA is TGTGCCACCAGTGATAACGGTGGCACGGGGGAGACCCAGTACTTC. Amino acid sequence: CATSDNGGTGETQYF.

V gene TRBV4-1 combines with J gene TRBJ2-1, with D unclear. Trimming removed 3 bases from V and 4 bases from J, with 4 bases in between. Germline CDR1 MGHRA, CDR2 YSYEKL. CDR3 length equals 12 residues. Here the CDR3 reads CASSHPYNEQFF. CDR3 DNA: TGCGCCAGCAGCCACCCGTACAATGAGCAGTTCTTC.

The chain carries TRBV5-5 and TRBJ1-2; TRBD1 agrees at 9 bases. The CDR3 sequence is 15 residues long. J was trimmed by 1 base and V by 4 bases; bases with no gene match: 5. Germline-derived CDR1 and CDR2 are SGHKS and YYEKEE (reference sequence). The CDR3 sequence is CASSRGTGNNYGYTF. CDR3 DNA: TGTGCCAGCAGCCGCGGGACAGGGAATAACTATGGCTACACCTTC.

The chain couples TRBV7-6 to TRBJ2-2; 7 nucleotides line up with TRBD2. The CDR3 is made up of 14 amino acids. The V segment lost 8 bases and the J segment 7 bases; nucleotides outside the gene matches: 10. The germline V gene encodes CDR1 SGHVS and CDR2 FNYEAQ. In nucleotides, the CDR3 is TGTGCCAGCCGTGTCGACGGGGGGTTCGGGGAGCTGTTTTTT. This encodes CASRVDGGFGELFF.

V is TRBV7-3 and J is TRBJ2-6; a possible D gene is TRBD1 (6 bases). Germline V gives CDR1 SGHTA, CDR2 FQGTGA. V was pared by 5 bases and J by 2 bases, with 10 bases between. The CDR3 sequence is 15 residues long. In DNA form, the CDR3 reads TGTGCCAGCAGCCTACAGGGTACTGGGGCCAACGTCCTGACTTTC. Amino acids: CASSLQGTGANVLTF.

Concerning this clone: Additional DNA sequences in this sample encode the identical CDR3. The CDR3 reads CASSSGGRETQYF. The CDR3 DNA sequence: TGTGCCAGCAGTTCAGGGGGCAGGGAGACCCAGTACTTC. This chain links TRBV28 with TRBJ2-5; 8 nucleotides agree with TRBD1. The V gene's germline CDR1 is MDHEN and CDR2 SYDVKM. Trimming took 4 bases from V and 5 from J; bases not matched to a gene: 3. The CDR3 sequence is 13 residues long.

The chain is built from TRBV5-4 and TRBJ1-2; unclear D gene. The CDR3 runs 14 residues. The V gene's germline CDR1 is SGHNT and CDR2 YYREEE (reference sequence). With 1 base removed from V and 0 bases from J, the gap between germline ends came to 7 bases. The CDR3, as DNA: TGTGCCAGCAGCTTGACAAAAGCTAACTATGGCTACACCTTC. The encoded protein is CASSLTKANYGYTF.

The chain has TRBV29-1 and TRBJ2-2, with TRBD1 as a possible D gene (6 bases). Germline CDR1 SQVTM, CDR2 ANQGSEA. Trimming left V 0 bases short and J 2 bases short, with 13 bases between. This CDR3 is built from 16 residues. CDR3 DNA: TGCAGCGTTGAAGATCGCGGCAGGGGAAACACCGGGGAGCTGTTTTTT. The encoded protein is CSVEDRGRGNTGELFF.

This chain connects TRBV28 to TRBJ1-2, with D uncertain. The CDR3 consists of 14 residues. Germline V lookup: CDR1 MDHEN, CDR2 SYDVKM. Between the trimmed V and J ends, which lost 2 bases and 5 bases, there was a span of 12 bases. The CDR3 spells CASSLPISEYGYTF. The CDR3 DNA reads as TGTGCCAGCAGTTTACCTATAAGCGAATATGGCTACACCTTC.

The chain has TRBV3-1 (or the pseudogene TRBV3-2) and TRBJ1-2, with TRBD1 identical over 10 bases. The CDR3 loop spans 15 amino acids. From germline, CDR1 is LGHDT and CDR2 YNNKEL (reference sequence). J gave up 8 bases and V 3 bases, and 9 bases lay outside the gene matches. The CDR3 loop is CASSQTGTGVLGYTF. CDR3 coding DNA: TGTGCCAGCAGCCAGACCGGGACAGGGGTTCTGGGCTACACCTTC.

The chain couples TRBV7-9 to TRBJ2-5; 7 nucleotides agree with TRBD2. CDR3 length equals 13 residues. J lost 4 bases, V lost 5 bases, and 4 bases had no gene match. Per the germline V gene, CDR1 is SEHNR and CDR2 is FQNEAQ (reference sequence). The CDR3 nucleotides read TGTGCCAGCAGCAGGGGACTAATAGAGACCCAGTACTTC. Protein: CASSRGLIETQYF.

The genes are TRBV28 and TRBJ1-1, with D tentatively TRBD1 (6 bases). Deletions cut 4 bases from V and 0 bases from J, with 9 bases between. CDR1 is MDHEN and CDR2 is SYDVKM in the germline V gene. This CDR3 spans 14 amino acids. DNA of the CDR3: TGTGCCAGCAGTTACGGACAGATGAACACTGAAGCTTTCTTT. It specifies CASSYGQMNTEAFF.

The chain carries TRBV9 and TRBJ1-1, with 9 bases identical to TRBD1. Trimming at V came to 7 bases and at J to 7 bases, leaving 5 bases not matched to a gene. The CDR3 has 12 residues. Looked up from germline, CDR1 is SGDLS and CDR2 is YYNGEE. The CDR3 reads CASRYRGLEAFF. Here the CDR3 DNA reads TGTGCCAGCCGTTACAGGGGGCTTGAAGCTTTCTTT.

The rearrangement uses TRBV19 and TRBJ1-5; 8 nucleotides align to TRBD1. The V gene's germline CDR1 is LNHDA and CDR2 SQIVND (reference sequence). There are 13 residues in the CDR3. The ends lost 7 bases at V and 2 bases at J; junction bases unmatched: 1. The CDR3 loop reads CASTGQGNQPQHF. The CDR3 nucleotides are TGTGCCAGTACGGGACAGGGCAATCAGCCCCAGCATTTT.

The table lists this clone with a count of one. The chain employs TRBV30 and TRBJ2-7; 9 bases fit TRBD2. V was pared by 4 bases and J by 5 bases, with 9 bases of the junction left unmatched. The CDR3 covers 14 residues. Looked up from germline, CDR1 is GTSNPN and CDR2 is SVGIG (reference sequence). Written as DNA, the CDR3 is TGTGCCTGGACAGCGGCTAGCGGGATTGACGAGCAGTACTTC. The encoded protein is CAWTAASGIDEQYF.

V gene TRBV9 combines with J gene TRBJ2-5; TRBD2 matches at 10 bases. V lost 4 bases, J lost 1 base, and 7 bases stayed unmatched. The CDR3 sequence is 16 residues long. Looked up from germline, CDR1 is SGDLS and CDR2 is YYNGEE. Here the CDR3 reads CASSTLAGGLQETQYF. The CDR3 DNA is TGTGCCAGCAGCACTTTAGCGGGGGGCCTCCAAGAGACCCAGTACTTC.

The table lists this clone with a count of one. The chain joins TRBV29-1 to TRBJ2-3; perhaps TRBD2 as D (6 bases). V was clipped by 4 bases and J by 1 base, with 9 bases between them. The length of the CDR3 is 13 residues. Germline V gene data show CDR1 as SQVTM and CDR2 as ANQGSEA. The CDR3 DNA follows: TGCAGCGTTGGGCCGGGAGGCACAGATACGCAGTATTTT. Its protein product is CSVGPGGTDTQYF.

A single count supports this clone. This chain joins TRBV19 and TRBJ2-2; 10 nucleotides agree with TRBD1. This CDR3 spans 15 amino acids. Trimming took 6 bases from V and 7 from J; bases not matched to a gene: 8. Germline CDR1 LNHDA, CDR2 SQIVND (reference sequence). This chain's CDR3 is CASRQTGGVSGELFF. DNA of the CDR3: TGTGCCAGTAGACAGACAGGGGGCGTTAGCGGGGAGCTGTTTTTT.